This T cell receptor (beta chain) stems from a study of blood T cell repertoires in COVID-19. Assay used: immunoSEQ multiplex PCR; TCRdb lists only in-frame clones, some missing. Of almost 90,000 clones detected, around 91% appear once; the ten largest clones hold more than 6%. Germline V CDR1 and CDR2: SGHTA, FQGNSA. V was shortened by 1 base and J by 8 bases, with 5 bases between the two germline ends. The CDR3 runs 11 residues. Source material: peripheral blood. V gene TRBV7-2 combines with J gene TRBJ1-1; D ambiguous. The TCR sequence derives from a man aged 18 to 29 with COVID-19, enrolled during active disease. This CDR3 reads CASSLVREAFF. In DNA form, the CDR3 reads TGTGCCAGCAGCTTAGTGAGGGAAGCTTTCTTT.